The rows below give T cell receptor beta chains drawn from one sample of a study of shared clonotypes between healthy human individuals. The method was immunoSEQ multiplex PCR; TCRdb's version includes in-frame clones alone and lacks a portion of them. Here the sample spans a few million clones, about 92% being singletons. Sequenced: naive CD4+ T cells from PBMCs. The source is a man between 18 and 35 years old in good health. Some clones in this sample may be carry-over from other donors' samples. The CDR3 runs from the conserved cysteine through the conserved F or W. The D gene is left open where the match is weak. For some rows the clone size is stated as once, few or many, or as a class when expanded; others skip it.

v_gene	len	d_gene	j_gene	abundance	CDR3nt	CDR3aa
TRBV2	14	TRBD2	TRBJ2-7	.	TGTGCCAGCAGTTCCAGCGGGATGACCTACGAGCAGTACTTC	CASSSSGMTYEQYF
TRBV4-1	20	TRBD2	TRBJ2-1	.	TGCGCCAGCAGCCAAGATGACGGACGACGGCGTACGGCGGGAGGGCTACTGCAGTTCTTC	CASSQDDGRRRTAGGLLQFF
TRBV7-9	16	TRBD2	TRBJ2-5	.	TGTGCCAGCAGCTTAACCCCCGTCGGGGGGGCGGAGACCCAGTACTTC	CASSLTPVGGAETQYF
TRBV5-1	16	TRBD2	TRBJ2-4	.	TGCGCCAGCAGGGGATTGACTAGCGGCAGTGGGGACATTCAGTACTTC	CASRGLTSGSGDIQYF
TRBV27	13	TRBD1	TRBJ2-4	.	TGTGCCAGCAGTTCACAGGGGGTAGGGGCCCAGTACTTC	CASSSQGVGAQYF
TRBV5-1	15	TRBD1	TRBJ2-7	.	TGCGCCAGCAGCTTGGACGCCGGGACAGGCTACGAGCAGTACTTC	CASSLDAGTGYEQYF
TRBV28	12	.	TRBJ1-1	.	TGTGCCATCATGGAATCGGGCACTGAAGCTTTCTTT	CAIMESGTEAFF
TRBV18	17	.	TRBJ2-5	.	TGTGCCAGCTCATCCCTGGCCCTGGGACCCAGAGGGGAGACCCAGTACTTC	CASSSLALGPRGETQYF
TRBV18	12	TRBD2	TRBJ2-7	.	TGTGCCAGCTCACCCGCTAGCGGGGAGCAGTACTTC	CASSPASGEQYF
TRBV11-3	15	TRBD1	TRBJ2-3	.	TGTGCCAGCAGCTTGACAGGGTATAGCACAGATACGCAGTATTTT	CASSLTGYSTDTQYF
TRBV5-1	14	TRBD2	TRBJ2-3	.	TGCGCCAGCACCCCGACTAGCGGGATAGATACGCAGTATTTT	CASTPTSGIDTQYF
TRBV11-2	14	.	TRBJ2-1	.	TGTGCCAGCAGCTTATCGTCGATCTACAATGAGCAGTTCTTC	CASSLSSIYNEQFF
TRBV27	13	.	TRBJ2-5	.	TGTGCCAGCAGTTTATCCCTCCAAGAGACCCAGTACTTC	CASSLSLQETQYF
TRBV2	13	.	TRBJ2-4	.	TGTGCCAGCAGTAGTCTAGCCAAAAACATTCAGTACTTC	CASSSLAKNIQYF
TRBV4-1	15	.	TRBJ2-2	.	TGCGCCAGCAGCCAAGGCTATTCGAACACCGGGGAGCTGTTTTTT	CASSQGYSNTGELFF
TRBV20-1	11	.	TRBJ1-2	.	TGCAGTGCGCCGGATAACTATGGCTACACCTTC	CSAPDNYGYTF
TRBV28	16	TRBD1	TRBJ2-7	.	TGTGCCAGCAGTTCGCCGGGACAGGGACTCTCCTACGAGCAGTACTTC	CASSSPGQGLSYEQYF
TRBV11-2	12	.	TRBJ2-5	.	TGTGCCAGCAGCTTGCCCCTCGAGACCCAGTACTTC	CASSLPLETQYF
TRBV4-2	17	TRBD2	TRBJ2-3	.	TGTGCCAGCAGCCTCGGACTAGCGGGGGGACCCACAGATACGCAGTATTTT	CASSLGLAGGPTDTQYF
TRBV28	18	.	TRBJ2-1	.	TGTGCCAGCAGTTTTGGCGTCCTTCGCCTAGGGTTCTACAATGAGCAGTTCTTC	CASSFGVLRLGFYNEQFF
TRBV7-8	14	.	TRBJ2-5	once	TGTGCCAGCAGCCCAATGGGAGCACAAGAGACCCAGTACTTC	CASSPMGAQETQYF
TRBV7-7	18	TRBD2	TRBJ2-1	.	TGTGCCAGCAGCTTAGTGACTAGCGGGAAGAGCTCCTACAATGAGCAGTTCTTC	CASSLVTSGKSSYNEQFF
TRBV10-3	13	TRBD1	TRBJ2-7	.	TGTGCCATCAGTCCCGGGACAGGGGGGGAGCAGTACTTC	CAISPGTGGEQYF
TRBV4-3	14	TRBD2	TRBJ2-3	.	TGCGCCAGCAGCCAAGTTAGCGGGAGGGGTACGCAGTATTTT	CASSQVSGRGTQYF
TRBV18	15	.	TRBJ2-3	.	TGTGCCAGCTCACCCCCATCCTGGGCCACAGATACGCAGTATTTT	CASSPPSWATDTQYF